What follows are 15 T cell receptor beta chains derived from one specimen sequenced in a study of cytomegalovirus exposure and HLA in healthy donors. The PCR employed 60 Vbeta primers together with 13 Jbeta primers. TCRdb's copy holds only in-frame clones and misses some; the assay was immunoSEQ multiplex PCR. This sample has 150,000 to 200,000 clones, with 84% found just once. Material: PBMCs. These receptors were collected from a girl between 10 and 17 years old in good health and CMV-seropositive.

In this sample, this clone turned up once. The CDR3 is CASSSGTGGWSTQYF. The CDR3 bases are TGTGCCAGCAGTTCCGGGACAGGGGGTTGGAGTACGCAGTATTTT. The rearrangement links TRBV6-6 to TRBJ2-3; 11 bases fit TRBD1. The CDR3 has 15 amino acids. The germline gives CDR1 MNHNY, CDR2 SVGAGI (reference sequence). V lost 4 bases to trimming and J lost 8 bases; unmatched junction nucleotides: 8.

The rearrangement joins TRBV4-2 to TRBJ2-7, with TRBD1 as a possible D gene (6 bases). Germline CDR1 LGHNA, CDR2 YNFKEQ. Trimming pared 11 bases from V and 3 bases from J, leaving 14 bases between. There are 12 residues in the CDR3. In DNA form, the CDR3 reads TGTGCCTCGCGTGGGGGCAGCTACGAGCAGTACTTC. Its translation is CASRGGSYEQYF.

The V call is TRBV7-6, the J call TRBJ2-2; weak D call: TRBD1 (5 bases). Germline values: CDR1 SGHVS, CDR2 FNYEAQ. V was cut by 3 bases and J by 6 bases, with 11 bases left in between. CDR3 length: 14 amino acids. CDR3 DNA sequence: TGTGCCAGCAGCTTGAGCAGGGCAGCCGGGGAGCTGTTTTTT. As protein: CASSLSRAAGELFF.

The chain couples TRBV9 to TRBJ2-6; a possible D gene is TRBD1 (7 bases). Germline V lookup: CDR1 SGDLS, CDR2 YYNGEE. The CDR3 runs to 22 residues. The ends were cut back, 0 bases at V and 3 bases at J, with 28 bases in the middle. CDR3 in DNA: TGTGCCAGCAGCGTAGCCCGGATTCTGCGGGGACAGCTCGTCGATGGGGCCAACGTCCTGACTTTC. Its protein is CASSVARILRGQLVDGANVLTF.

This sequence joins TRBV6-5 and TRBJ2-1, with 9 bases aligning to TRBD2. V lost 5 bases and J lost 10; bases outside the gene matches: 9. Germline-derived CDR1 and CDR2 are MNHEY and SVGAGI. The CDR3 covers 14 residues. CDR3 coding DNA: TGTGCCAGCAGTGGGACTAGCCTTTGGGGGGAGCAGTTCTTC. This gives the protein CASSGTSLWGEQFF.

The chain couples TRBV7-9 to TRBJ1-1, with D unclear. V lost 2 bases and J 3 bases, leaving 13 bases between the germline ends. In germline, CDR1 is SEHNR, CDR2 FQNEAQ (reference sequence). There are 15 residues in the CDR3. The chain's CDR3 is CASSLWAGNHTEAFF. CDR3 bases: TGTGCCAGCAGCTTATGGGCGGGGAACCACACTGAAGCTTTCTTT.

The chain has TRBV19 and TRBJ1-1, with no clear D. Germline V gene sequence: CDR1 LNHDA, CDR2 SQIVND (reference sequence). The V and J ends lost 1 base and 1 base respectively, with 7 bases between them. The CDR3 spans 14 residues. CDR3 DNA sequence: TGTGCCAGTAGTATAGTCGCGGCGAACACTGAAGCTTTCTTT. Its protein is CASSIVAANTEAFF. Variable domain in full (rest from reference TRBV19 and TRBJ1-1): DGGITQSPKYLFRKEGQNVTLSCEQNLNHDAMYWYRQDPGQGLRLIYYSQIVNDFQKGDIAEGYSVSREKKESFPLTVTSAQKNPTAFYLCASSIVAANTEAFFGQGTRLTVV.

The V and J genes are TRBV9 and TRBJ1-1; TRBD1 is a possible D gene (6 bases). Trimming took off 4 bases at V and 4 bases at J, with 11 bases between the two ends. This CDR3 region has 13 residues. The V gene's germline CDR1 is SGDLS and CDR2 YYNGEE. DNA for the CDR3: TGTGCCAGCAGCAAAGGACAGAGCACTGAAGCTTTCTTT. It codes for CASSKGQSTEAFF. The entire variable domain, with the rest obtained from reference TRBV9 and TRBJ1-1, is as follows: DSGVTQTPKHLITATGQRVTLRCSPRSGDLSVYWYQQSLDQGLQFLIQYYNGEERAKGNILERFSAQQFPDLHSELNLSSLELGDSALYFCASSKGQSTEAFFGQGTRLTVV.

This chain joins TRBV19 and TRBJ1-3; 8 bases line up with TRBD1. V trimming: 7 bases; J trimming: 3 bases; junction bases outside the gene matches: 17. CDR3 size: 18 residues. CDR1 is LNHDA, CDR2 SQIVND, per germline (reference sequence). For the CDR3, the DNA is TGTGCCAGTACCCCCGGGACAGGACCCTTTCGATTTGGAAACACCATATATTTT. Amino acids: CASTPGTGPFRFGNTIYF.

The chain employs TRBV15 and TRBJ1-1; D is uncertain. Trimming stripped 0 bases from V and 1 base from J, with 3 bases between. This CDR3 is built from 13 residues. Germline values: CDR1 LNHNV, CDR2 YYDKDF (reference sequence). The CDR3 loop reads CATSRDRNTEAFF. CDR3 nucleotide sequence: TGTGCCACCAGCAGAGACAGGAACACTGAAGCTTTCTTT.

This clone showed up just once. The chain recombines TRBV18 with TRBJ1-5, with D uncertain. The V gene lost 3 bases and the J gene lost 0 bases, with 6 bases spanning the gap. CDR1 and CDR2 from the germline V gene are KGHSH and LQKENI. This CDR3 is 14 amino acids long. CDR3 sequence: CASSPYFSNQPQHF. CDR3 nucleotides: TGTGCCAGCTCACCCTATTTTAGCAATCAGCCCCAGCATTTT.

This sequence joins TRBV7-6 and TRBJ2-7, with 8 nucleotides matching TRBD1. CDR1 SGHVS and CDR2 FNYEAQ come from the germline V gene. CDR3 length: 14 residues. V was pared by 5 bases and J by 5 bases, with 8 bases of the junction left unmatched. The CDR3 sequence: CASSHPQGDNEQYF. The CDR3 DNA follows: TGTGCCAGCAGCCACCCACAGGGGGACAACGAGCAGTACTTC.

The chain is built from TRBV25-1 and TRBJ2-3, with D hard to call. The V and J ends lost 4 bases and 5 bases respectively, with 7 bases between them. The CDR3 sequence is 12 residues long. Germline V CDR1 and CDR2: MGHDK, SYGVNS. CDR3 sequence reads: CASSVVRDTQYF. The CDR3 nucleotides read TGTGCCAGCAGTGTAGTTCGAGATACGCAGTATTTT.

This chain joins TRBV7-9 and TRBJ2-5; 12 bases match TRBD2. The trim removed 6 bases at V and 4 bases at J, leaving 12 bases unmatched. The CDR3 contains 17 residues. Germline V gene lookup returns CDR1 SEHNR and CDR2 FQNEAQ (reference sequence). CDR3 sequence (DNA): TGTGCCAGCAGGGAGGGGCTAGCGGGGGGGCCTCGAGAGACCCAGTACTTC. Amino acid sequence: CASREGLAGGPRETQYF.

Only a few counts were recorded for this clone. The rearrangement joins TRBV7-8 to TRBJ1-6; D call uncertain. The CDR3 has 15 residues. V was clipped by 8 bases and J by 6 bases, with 17 bases between them. The germline gives CDR1 SGHVS, CDR2 FQNEAQ. The CDR3 region has the DNA TGTGCCAGCCGGGATTCCAATGGAATTAATTCACCCCTCCACTTT. This translates into CASRDSNGINSPLHF. The entire variable domain, with the rest obtained from reference TRBV7-8 and TRBJ1-6, is as follows: GAGVSQSPRYKVAKRGQDVALRCDPISGHVSLFWYQQALGQGPEFLTYFQNEAQLDKSGLPSDRFFAERPEGSVSTLKIQRTQQEDSAVYLCASRDSNGINSPLHFGNGTRLTVT.